Shown below are 13 T cell receptor beta chains from a single sample sequenced in a study of T cell changes during pregnancy in multiple sclerosis. Here immunoSEQ multiplex PCR was the method, and the copy in TCRdb shows in-frame clones only, minus some. The sample includes approximately 44,000 clones, 89% of them seen just once. Here the sequenced sample was CD4+ T cells from peripheral blood mononuclear cells, taken in the first trimester of pregnancy. The receptors shown here come from a female donor with multiple sclerosis, enrolled in a pregnancy study.

The V call is TRBV7-9, the J call TRBJ2-3; D gene unclear. The CDR3 has 14 amino acids. Trimming left V 5 bases short and J 8 bases short, with 17 bases between. The germline V gene has CDR1 SEHNR and CDR2 FQNEAQ (reference sequence). The CDR3 nucleotides read TGTGCCAGCAGCCCAACTACCGGATACTTTACGCAGTATTTT. Protein: CASSPTTGYFTQYF.

V gene TRBV10-3 combines with J gene TRBJ2-2; a possible D gene is TRBD1 (6 bases). The germline V gene encodes CDR1 ENHRY and CDR2 SYGVKD. The CDR3 length is 14 residues. V was shortened by 4 bases and J by 2 bases, with 8 bases between the two germline ends. For the CDR3, the DNA is TGTGCCATCAGTGGGACAGCCAACACCGGGGAGCTGTTTTTT. Encoded protein: CAISGTANTGELFF.

This chain joins TRBV5-1 and TRBJ1-1; TRBD1 matches 9 bases. CDR1 is SGHRS, CDR2 YFSETQ, per germline. The CDR3 covers 14 residues. J lost 5 bases, V lost 4 bases, and 6 bases had no gene match. The CDR3: CASSLDRGGTEAFF. CDR3 DNA sequence: TGCGCCAGCAGCCTGGACAGGGGAGGAACTGAAGCTTTCTTT.

The chain has TRBV21-1 and TRBJ2-7; the table's D call, TRBD1, has no DNA check behind it. TRBV21-1 has pseudogene status. This CDR3 comprises 24 residues. In DNA form, the CDR3 reads TGTGCCAGCAGCAAAGTTACAAGTGGGGGGGCCGGGACAGGGCTTTTTGGGGGCTCCTACGAGCAGTACTTC. This sequence encodes CASSKVTSGGAGTGLFGGSYEQYF.

This clone was recorded a few times. The chain joins TRBV7-9 to TRBJ1-1; D remains ambiguous. The CDR3 runs to 13 residues. The germline CDR1 and CDR2 sequences are SEHNR and FQNEAQ (reference sequence). V shed 5 bases and J shed 9 bases, with 16 bases lying between them. CDR3 nucleotide sequence: TGTGCCAGCAGCCCTACGACTGGAGGACAAGCTTTCTTT. This codes for CASSPTTGGQAFF.

CDR3 residues: CASSHLSGRVQFF. Written as DNA, the CDR3 is TGCGCCAGCAGCCACTTGAGCGGGAGGGTGCAGTTCTTC. V is TRBV4-3 and J is TRBJ2-1; TRBD2 matches at 10 bases. The CDR3 sequence is 13 residues long. Germline lookup yields CDR1 LGHNA and CDR2 YSLEER. Unmatched junction bases numbered 5, after V lost 3 bases and J lost 12 bases.

The V call is TRBV28, the J call TRBJ1-1; D ambiguous. The CDR3 spans 14 residues. Trimming pared 2 bases from V and 1 base from J, leaving 8 bases between. Germline-derived CDR1 and CDR2 are MDHEN and SYDVKM. This chain's CDR3 is CASSLGAQNTEAFF. The CDR3 nucleotides are TGTGCCAGCAGTTTAGGAGCACAGAACACTGAAGCTTTCTTT.

The chain employs TRBV7-3 and TRBJ2-1, with 8 positions matching TRBD2. The germline V gene has CDR1 SGHTA and CDR2 FQGTGA. Losses at the gene ends were 2 bases for V and 10 bases for J; bases not matched to a gene: 7. This CDR3 comprises 14 residues. DNA of the CDR3: TGTGCCAGCAGCTTATGGGCGGGAGGTTCGGAGCAGTTCTTC. Its protein is CASSLWAGGSEQFF.

The chain couples TRBV7-9 to TRBJ2-7; D call uncertain. V gave up 5 bases and J gave up 4 bases, with 15 bases separating them. CDR1 is SEHNR and CDR2 is FQNEAQ in the germline V gene (reference sequence). The CDR3 totals 14 residues. The CDR3 loop reads CASSLSATVYEQYF. CDR3 coding DNA: TGTGCCAGCAGCCTATCCGCCACGGTTTACGAGCAGTACTTC.

This chain uses TRBV28 with TRBJ2-1; 8 nucleotides align to TRBD2. The junction had 14 bases not matched to a gene; V was cut back by 1 base and J by 9 bases. CDR3 length: 17 residues. Germline values: CDR1 MDHEN, CDR2 SYDVKM. The CDR3 loop reads CASSLFGTRTQQGEQFF. Here the CDR3 DNA reads TGTGCCAGCAGTTTATTCGGGACTAGGACCCAGCAAGGTGAGCAGTTCTTC.

The rearrangement links TRBV7-2 to TRBJ2-3; 8 bases map to TRBD2. Germline V lookup: CDR1 SGHTA, CDR2 FQGNSA. Germline trimming cut 1 base from V and 1 base from J; bases unmatched to any gene: 7. This CDR3 is built from 17 residues. The CDR3 loop reads CASSLVGSGVGTDTQYF. The CDR3 DNA is TGTGCCAGCAGCTTAGTAGGTAGCGGGGTTGGCACAGATACGCAGTATTTT.

The chain combines TRBV7-9 with TRBJ2-7; TRBD2 matches at 9 bases. This CDR3 region has 17 residues. Germline V gives CDR1 SEHNR, CDR2 FQNEAQ (reference sequence). V shed 1 base and J 6 bases; nucleotides not matched to a gene: 13. CDR3 nucleotides: TGTGCCAGCAGCTTAGGAGAAGCGGCGGGAGGGCCAGGCGAGCAGTACTTC. Translating gives CASSLGEAAGGPGEQYF.

The chain combines TRBV5-1 with TRBJ1-4; no clear D. Germline loops: CDR1 SGHRS, CDR2 YFSETQ. Deletions cut 6 bases from V and 3 bases from J, with 18 bases between. The CDR3 consists of 16 residues. CDR3 coding DNA: TGCGCCAGCACCCGAGGGTGGGATAACGCTAATGAAAAACTGTTTTTT. It is translated as CASTRGWDNANEKLFF.